The next 13 T cell receptor beta chains were all read from a single sample in a study of blood T cell repertoires in COVID-19. Clones were read by immunoSEQ multiplex PCR, and TCRdb kept only the in-frame ones, dropping some. Among 100,000 to 150,000 clones listed, roughly 84% were seen once. The sequenced material came from peripheral blood. These receptors came from a man in his 60s with acute or convalescent COVID-19.

V gene TRBV19 combines with J gene TRBJ1-2, with D uncertain. In germline, CDR1 is LNHDA, CDR2 SQIVND (reference sequence). The CDR3 has 12 residues. V lost 7 bases and J 0 bases, leaving 6 bases between the germline ends. CDR3 sequence (DNA): TGTGCCAGTAAAACAACTAACTATGGCTACACCTTC. Translating it yields CASKTTNYGYTF.

This sequence joins TRBV10-1 and TRBJ2-1; possibly TRBD1 for D (6 bases). CDR3 length equals 15 residues. Between the trimmed V and J ends, which lost 5 bases and 3 bases, there was a span of 14 bases. CDR1 and CDR2 from the germline V gene are WNHNN and SYGVQD (reference sequence). CDR3 loop: CASSPTGSYYNEQFF. The CDR3 DNA follows: TGCGCCAGCAGTCCAACAGGGAGTTACTACAATGAGCAGTTCTTC.

The chain uses TRBV30 and TRBJ1-2; 7 bases align to TRBD1. V lost 1 base, J lost 4 bases, and 6 bases stayed unmatched. The CDR3 totals 14 residues. The V gene's germline CDR1 is GTSNPN and CDR2 SVGIG (reference sequence). This CDR3 reads CAWSDRGNFYGYTF. The CDR3 bases are TGTGCCTGGAGTGACAGGGGAAATTTCTATGGCTACACCTTC.

The chain carries TRBV14 and TRBJ1-1, with TRBD1 matching over 9 bases. The length of the CDR3 is 16 residues. Germline trimming cut 1 base from V and 5 bases from J; bases unmatched to any gene: 8. In germline, CDR1 is SGHDN, CDR2 FVKESK. CDR3 in amino acids: CASSQGLQGARTEAFF. In DNA form, the CDR3 reads TGTGCCAGCAGCCAAGGGTTACAGGGGGCGAGGACTGAAGCTTTCTTT. Supplemented by reference TRBV14 and TRBJ1-1, the full variable domain reads EAGVTQFPSHSVIEKGQTVTLRCDPISGHDNLYWYRRVMGKEIKFLLHFVKESKQDESGMPNNRFLAERTGGTYSTLKVQPAELEDSGVYFCASSQGLQGARTEAFFGQGTRLTVV.

This clone was seen more than once but under ten times. The V call is TRBV19, the J call TRBJ1-5, with a weak D call TRBD1 (5 bases). Trimming took off 5 bases at V and 7 bases at J, with 15 bases between the two ends. Germline loops: CDR1 LNHDA, CDR2 SQIVND (reference sequence). The CDR3 spans 14 residues. The CDR3 DNA reads TGTGCCAGTAGTCCCCCCCCGGGGGGGCAGCCCCAGCATTTT. Its translation: CASSPPPGGQPQHF.

This sequence joins TRBV18 and TRBJ2-5, with TRBD1 identical over 7 bases. V lost 4 bases, J lost 5 bases, and 7 bases stayed unmatched. In germline, CDR1 is KGHSH, CDR2 LQKENI. The CDR3 sequence is 14 residues long. The CDR3 sequence: CASSQLQGVETQYF. The CDR3, as DNA: TGTGCCAGCTCACAGCTCCAGGGGGTTGAGACCCAGTACTTC.

The V and J genes are TRBV10-3 and TRBJ2-5; 7 bases align to TRBD1. The germline gives CDR1 ENHRY, CDR2 SYGVKD. Trimming took 4 bases from V and 2 from J; bases not matched to a gene: 1. This CDR3 region has 13 residues. The CDR3 DNA sequence: TGTGCCATCAGTGGCAGGGGGCAAGAGACCCAGTACTTC. Its protein product is CAISGRGQETQYF.

V usage is TRBV29-1 and J usage is TRBJ2-7; 7 bases align to TRBD2. Germline V gene lookup returns CDR1 SQVTM and CDR2 ANQGSEA. The V gene end was trimmed by 3 bases and the J gene end by 5 bases; junction bases not matched to a gene: 4. The CDR3 contains 12 residues. The CDR3, as DNA: TGCAGCGTTGACGGGCGGGGGAACGAGCAGTACTTC. Translated: CSVDGRGNEQYF.

The V gene is TRBV5-6, the J gene TRBJ2-7, with D possibly being TRBD2 (6 bases). From germline, CDR1 is SGHDT and CDR2 YYEEEE. Deletions cut 1 base from V and 4 bases from J, with 18 bases between. This CDR3 is 16 amino acids long. The chain's CDR3 is CASSLRTAGKGYEQYF. The CDR3 DNA reads as TGTGCCAGCAGCTTGCGAACTGCGGGGAAAGGGTACGAGCAGTACTTC. Filled out from reference TRBV5-6 and TRBJ2-7, the complete variable domain reads DAGVTQSPTHLIKTRGQQVTLRCSPKSGHDTVSWYQQALGQGPQFIFQYYEEEERQRGNFPDRFSGHQFPNYSSELNVNALLLGDSALYLCASSLRTAGKGYEQYFGPGTRLTVT.

This sequence joins TRBV6-5 and TRBJ2-3; the match to TRBD2 covers 8 bases. V was clipped by 10 bases and J by 1 base; unmatched bases: 4. From germline, CDR1 is MNHEY and CDR2 SVGAGI. The length of the CDR3 is 13 residues. The CDR3 region has the DNA TGTGCCACGAAGACTAGCGGCACAGATACGCAGTATTTT. Translating gives CATKTSGTDTQYF.

V gene TRBV27 combines with J gene TRBJ2-3, with TRBD2 identical over 13 bases. The CDR3 totals 16 residues. Losses at the gene ends were 5 bases for V and 1 base for J; bases not matched to a gene: 3. CDR1 is MNHEY and CDR2 is SMNVEV in the germline V gene (reference sequence). CDR3 protein: CASSLGLAGGTDTQYF. The CDR3 DNA is TGTGCCAGCAGTCTCGGACTAGCGGGAGGCACAGATACGCAGTATTTT.

The chain has TRBV6-4 and TRBJ1-6; TRBD1 matches at 9 bases. Germline loops: CDR1 MRHNA, CDR2 SNTAGT. The CDR3 contains 14 residues. Trimming at V came to 2 bases and at J to 9 bases, leaving 2 bases not matched to a gene. The CDR3 bases are TGTGCCAGCAGTGACGTGGGACAGGGTTCACCCCTCCACTTT. Translating gives CASSDVGQGSPLHF.

The chain employs TRBV6-6 and TRBJ1-3, with 7 bases that match TRBD1. The junction had 4 bases not matched to a gene; V was cut back by 5 bases and J by 3 bases. CDR1 and CDR2 from the germline V gene are MNHNY and SVGAGI (reference sequence). This CDR3 contains 14 residues. CDR3 sequence: CASSVGQVGNTIYF. The CDR3 DNA sequence: TGTGCCAGCAGTGTAGGACAGGTTGGAAACACCATATATTTT.